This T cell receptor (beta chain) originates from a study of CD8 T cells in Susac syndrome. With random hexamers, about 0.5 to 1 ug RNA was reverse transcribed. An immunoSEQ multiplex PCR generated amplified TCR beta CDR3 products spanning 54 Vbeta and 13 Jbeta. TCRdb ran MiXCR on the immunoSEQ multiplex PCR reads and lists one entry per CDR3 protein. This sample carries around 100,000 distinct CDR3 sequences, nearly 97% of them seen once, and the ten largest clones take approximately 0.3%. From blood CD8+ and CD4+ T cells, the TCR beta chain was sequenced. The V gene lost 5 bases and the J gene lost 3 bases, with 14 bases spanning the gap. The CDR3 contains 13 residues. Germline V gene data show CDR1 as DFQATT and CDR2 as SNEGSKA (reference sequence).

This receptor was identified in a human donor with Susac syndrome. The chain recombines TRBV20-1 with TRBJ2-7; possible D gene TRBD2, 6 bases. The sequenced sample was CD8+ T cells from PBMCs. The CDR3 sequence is CSAEPGLDYEQYF. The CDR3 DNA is TGCAGTGCTGAACCGGGACTGGACTACGAGCAGTACTTC.